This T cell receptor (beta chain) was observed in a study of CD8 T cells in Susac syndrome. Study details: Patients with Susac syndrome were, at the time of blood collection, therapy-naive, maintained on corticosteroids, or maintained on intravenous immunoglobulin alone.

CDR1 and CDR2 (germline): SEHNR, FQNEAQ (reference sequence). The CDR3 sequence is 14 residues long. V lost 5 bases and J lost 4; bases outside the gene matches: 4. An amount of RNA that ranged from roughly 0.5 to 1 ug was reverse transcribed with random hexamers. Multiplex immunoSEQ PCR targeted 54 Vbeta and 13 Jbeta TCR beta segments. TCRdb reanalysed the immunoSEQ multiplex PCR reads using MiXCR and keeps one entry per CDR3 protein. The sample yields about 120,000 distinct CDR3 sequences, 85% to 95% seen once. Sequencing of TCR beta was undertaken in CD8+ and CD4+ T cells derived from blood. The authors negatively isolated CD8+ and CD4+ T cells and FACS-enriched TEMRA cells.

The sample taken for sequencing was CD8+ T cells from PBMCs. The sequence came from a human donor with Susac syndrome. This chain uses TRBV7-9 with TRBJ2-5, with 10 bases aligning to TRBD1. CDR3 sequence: CASSPGQGGETQYF. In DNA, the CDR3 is TGTGCCAGCAGCCCCGGACAGGGGGGAGAGACCCAGTACTTC.